This T cell receptor beta chain was captured in a study of T cell responses to AZD1222 COVID-19 vaccine. Study-wide results and limits: Mostly white British, mostly female donors; authors suggested clonal diversity may be underestimated.

The repertoire was sequenced with immunoSEQ multiplex PCR; TCRdb's copy has only in-frame clones and lacks some. Counted here are around 75,000 clones, 70% to 90% occurring once; the ten biggest clones make up roughly 10%. Remarks on this clone: What it binds is unknown.

Germline V gene lookup returns CDR1 LGHNA and CDR2 YNFKEQ. This CDR3 has 16 amino acids. The J segment lost 2 bases and the V segment lost 1 base, leaving 5 bases of the junction unmatched. Sequencing was performed on peripheral blood, taken 28 days after the second dose of the MenACWY control vaccine. This TCR derives from an adult who received the MenACWY meningococcal vaccine as a control. This chain joins TRBV4-2 and TRBJ2-3; TRBD2 aligns across 8 bases. The CDR3 spells CASSQVRAGVTDTQYF. The CDR3 DNA reads as TGTGCCAGCAGCCAAGTACGAGCGGGAGTCACAGATACGCAGTATTTT.